The rows below give T cell receptor beta chains drawn from one sample of a study of cytomegalovirus exposure and HLA in healthy donors. TCRdb's table, derived via immunoSEQ multiplex PCR, lists solely in-frame clones and lacks some. Of 150,000 to 200,000 clones in the sample, about 90% are singletons; the top ten hold about 3%. Sequencing was performed on PBMCs. The receptor source for this set is a woman between 18 and 30 years old in good health and CMV-seropositive. Both conserved end residues are part of each CDR3. The order of the fields is V gene, clone size, D gene, J gene, CDR3 DNA, CDR3 protein. D genes are given only for firm matches. Size is omitted from some rows. Given values are once, few, many or a class for expanded clones.

v_gene: TRBV9
abundance: -
d_gene: -
j_gene: TRBJ2-3
CDR3nt: TGTGCCAGCAGCCCCAGGGGCGGCACGGGGGATACGCAGTATTTT
CDR3aa: CASSPRGGTGDTQYF

v_gene: TRBV6-5
abundance: -
d_gene: TRBD1
j_gene: TRBJ1-1
CDR3nt: TGTGCCAGCAGTTCGCAGACAGGGACAGCCGCTGAAGCTTTCTTT
CDR3aa: CASSSQTGTAAEAFF

v_gene: TRBV21-1
abundance: -
d_gene: -
j_gene: TRBJ2-7
CDR3nt: TGTGCCAGCAACGGACCAAGGGACAGGGGTCTTAGGTTCGTCGGTGTGCAGTACTTC
CDR3aa: CASNGPRDRGLRFVGVQYF

v_gene: TRBV28
abundance: few
d_gene: TRBD2
j_gene: TRBJ2-2
CDR3nt: TGTGCCAGCAGCCTTACTAGCGGGCTTACGAACACCGGGGAGCTGTTTTTT
CDR3aa: CASSLTSGLTNTGELFF

v_gene: TRBV7-8
abundance: -
d_gene: TRBD1
j_gene: TRBJ1-1
CDR3nt: TGTGCCAGCAGCTTAGAGGGACAGCTCATGAACACTGAAGCTTTCTTT
CDR3aa: CASSLEGQLMNTEAFF

v_gene: TRBV7-9
abundance: -
d_gene: -
j_gene: TRBJ2-7
CDR3nt: TGTGCCAGCAGCCCTAGTCTTCCCGGTTACGAGCAGTACTTC
CDR3aa: CASSPSLPGYEQYF

v_gene: TRBV2
abundance: -
d_gene: TRBD2
j_gene: TRBJ2-3
CDR3nt: TGTGCCAGCAGTCCGGGGGGGGGTAAAGATACGCAGTATTTT
CDR3aa: CASSPGGGKDTQYF

v_gene: TRBV7-3
abundance: -
d_gene: -
j_gene: TRBJ2-5
CDR3nt: TGTGCCAGCAGCTTCGGAGGGCGGGAGACCCAGTACTTC
CDR3aa: CASSFGGRETQYF

v_gene: TRBV4-3
abundance: -
d_gene: TRBD1
j_gene: TRBJ2-3
CDR3nt: TGCGCCAGCAGCCCGACGGGACAGGGAAGCACAGATACGCAGTATTTT
CDR3aa: CASSPTGQGSTDTQYF

v_gene: TRBV14
abundance: -
d_gene: TRBD1
j_gene: TRBJ1-1
CDR3nt: TGTGCCAGCAGCGCCCGGACAGGGACGAACACTGAAGCTTTCTTT
CDR3aa: CASSARTGTNTEAFF

v_gene: TRBV5-4
abundance: -
d_gene: -
j_gene: TRBJ2-7
CDR3nt: TGTGCCAGCAGCAACCAGAACAGGGATAGCGAGCAGTACTTC
CDR3aa: CASSNQNRDSEQYF

v_gene: TRBV27
abundance: once
d_gene: -
j_gene: TRBJ1-1
CDR3nt: TGTGCCAGCAGTTTATTTCCGGTCACTGAAGCTTTCTTT
CDR3aa: CASSLFPVTEAFF

v_gene: TRBV7-2
abundance: -
d_gene: TRBD1
j_gene: TRBJ2-7
CDR3nt: TGTGCCAGCAGCTTCCGAACAGGGGGGTCGTACGAGCAGTACTTC
CDR3aa: CASSFRTGGSYEQYF

v_gene: TRBV25-1
abundance: -
d_gene: -
j_gene: TRBJ1-1
CDR3nt: TGTGCCAGCAGTGTCATGGGGGCAGGCCCTGGGCGCGCTGAAGCTTTCTTT
CDR3aa: CASSVMGAGPGRAEAFF

v_gene: TRBV4-1
abundance: -
d_gene: TRBD2
j_gene: TRBJ2-7
CDR3nt: TGCGCCAGTATTAACGGCGCTAGCGGGAGTTCTTACGAGCAGTACTTC
CDR3aa: CASINGASGSSYEQYF

v_gene: TRBV4-3
abundance: -
d_gene: TRBD2
j_gene: TRBJ2-1
CDR3nt: TGCGCCAGCAGCGACGGACTAGCGGCCGCCCATGAGCAGTTCTTC
CDR3aa: CASSDGLAAAHEQFF

v_gene: TRBV20-1
abundance: -
d_gene: -
j_gene: TRBJ2-7
CDR3nt: TGCAGTGCTCCCCTCGGTTACGAGCAGTACTTC
CDR3aa: CSAPLGYEQYF

v_gene: TRBV30
abundance: -
d_gene: TRBD2
j_gene: TRBJ2-7
CDR3nt: TGTGCCTGGAGGTTGCCTAGCGGCCTCTACGAGCAGTACTTC
CDR3aa: CAWRLPSGLYEQYF

v_gene: TRBV5-1
abundance: -
d_gene: -
j_gene: TRBJ2-7
CDR3nt: TGCGCCAGCAGGGCGGGACTTCTTAGCCCCCGAGGTTACGAGCAGTACTTC
CDR3aa: CASRAGLLSPRGYEQYF

v_gene: TRBV30
abundance: -
d_gene: TRBD1
j_gene: TRBJ1-4
CDR3nt: TGTGCCTGGAGGTCAAACAGGGGGCGGCTGTTTTTT
CDR3aa: CAWRSNRGRLFF